Each of the 7 T cell receptor beta chains below was sequenced from the same sample in a study of beta chain features in type 1 diabetes. For these TCRs, the target antigens are not known. The isolated RNA, all of it, was reverse transcribed, so expressed TCRB transcripts were what got sequenced. TCRdb keeps only in-frame clones here, not all; method: immunoSEQ multiplex PCR. The repertoire holds 120,000 or so clones, with 15% to 20% as singletons. Broader study findings: Within each of all four CD4+ subsets, Type 1 diabetes patients had TCRB CDR3s that were moderately but significantly shorter.

Sequenced: central memory CD4+ T cells from blood. These receptors all come from a man between 18 and 35 years old with type 1 diabetes.

In its sample, this clone was seen a few times. The V and J genes are TRBV29-1 and TRBJ2-4; maybe TRBD1 (6 bases). Germline V lookup: CDR1 SQVTM, CDR2 ANQGSEA. The CDR3 spans 12 residues. V lost 3 bases and J 6 bases, leaving 9 bases between the germline ends. DNA for the CDR3: TGCAGCGTTGAGGGGGACACAAACATTCAGTACTTC. This codes for CSVEGDTNIQYF.

This clone has just a few counts. This chain joins TRBV28 and TRBJ1-1; D possibly corresponds to TRBD1 (5 bases). CDR1 and CDR2 (germline): MDHEN, SYDVKM. Trimming cost V 3 bases and J 7 bases, with 12 bases left between them. The CDR3 has 13 amino acids. This CDR3 reads CASSLQGGNEAFF. CDR3 bases: TGTGCCAGCAGTTTGCAGGGTGGGAATGAAGCTTTCTTT.

The chain recombines TRBV11-3 with TRBJ2-1; possible D gene TRBD2, 6 bases. From germline, CDR1 is SGHNT and CDR2 YENEEA. The CDR3 consists of 15 residues. V was cut by 5 bases and J by 2 bases, with 13 bases left in between. Here the CDR3 reads CASSQGLLTYNEQFF. Here the CDR3 DNA reads TGTGCCAGCAGCCAGGGACTTCTGACCTACAATGAGCAGTTCTTC.

As for this clone: The sample carries other DNA sequences with the same CDR3. This chain uses TRBV30 with TRBJ2-5, with D perhaps matching TRBD1 or TRBD2 (5 bases each). Germline loops: CDR1 GTSNPN, CDR2 SVGIG (reference sequence). Deletions cut 4 bases from V and 4 bases from J, with 7 bases between. The CDR3 has 11 amino acids. The CDR3 sequence is CAWTGGETQYF. In nucleotides, the CDR3 is TGTGCCTGGACTGGGGGAGAGACCCAGTACTTC.

The V call is TRBV27, the J call TRBJ1-4, with D unclear. Germline CDR1 is MNHEY and CDR2 is SMNVEV (reference sequence). This CDR3 is built from 12 residues. V was cut by 6 bases and J by 8 bases, with 10 bases left in between. CDR3 region: CASRTAGEKLFF. The CDR3 bases are TGTGCCAGCAGAACCGCCGGGGAAAAACTGTTTTTT.

The chain couples TRBV2 to TRBJ2-3, with D possibly TRBD1 on 6 matching bases. Germline V gives CDR1 SNHLY, CDR2 FYNNEI. This CDR3 is 16 amino acids long. V was trimmed by 11 bases and J by 0 bases, leaving 21 bases between them. CDR3 nucleotide sequence: TGTGCCGTCGAGGGGGTGTCTGGTGCTAGCACAGATACGCAGTATTTT. Residues: CAVEGVSGASTDTQYF.

The chain couples TRBV5-4 to TRBJ2-1; tentatively, D is TRBD1 or TRBD2 (5 bases each). The CDR3 is 16 residues long. Germline CDR1 SGHNT, CDR2 YYREEE (reference sequence). Trimming cost V 0 bases and J 0 bases, with 10 bases left between them. The CDR3 reads CASSLAGAGSYNEQFF. The CDR3, as DNA: TGTGCCAGCAGCTTGGCCGGGGCGGGCTCCTACAATGAGCAGTTCTTC.